The clone carrying this T cell receptor (beta chain) was picked up a small number of times. The antigen is not known. This specimen belongs to a study of early T cells in non-severe SARS-CoV-2 infection. Unique molecular identifiers tagged individual cDNA molecules. TCRdb passed the 5' RACE reads through MiXCR, listing each CDR3 protein once. The sample yields almost 65,000 distinct CDR3 sequences, around 4.9% seen once. The V gene end was trimmed by 8 bases and the J gene end by 5 bases; junction bases not matched to a gene: 5. There are 13 residues in the CDR3. Per the germline V gene, CDR1 is SEHNR and CDR2 is FQNEAQ (reference sequence). Study outcomes and limitations: Clonotype matching in VDJdb favored anti-spike CD8 responses and did not capture private and CD4 specificities.

The sequenced material came from whole blood. The chain joins TRBV7-9 to TRBJ1-4; 7 bases align to TRBD1. The TCR was taken from an adult who was a healthcare worker with PCR-confirmed SARS-CoV-2 infection or an uninfected control (not recorded which). This CDR3 reads CASGTVLNEKLFF. As DNA, the CDR3 is TGTGCCAGCGGGACAGTCCTAAATGAAAAACTGTTTTTT.